This passage covers 7 T cell receptor beta chains from one sample sequenced in a study of identical twins. MiXCR, applied by TCRdb to the 5' RACE reads, yields one record per CDR3 protein. The sample gives around 510,000 distinct CDR3 sequences, roughly an eighth of which show up once; about 0.97% is in the top ten. These same data were also listed under a study on yellow fever vaccine responses in identical twins.

Sequenced: CD4+ T cells sorted from blood. These receptors were collected from a woman in her late teens or twenties in good health.

The DNA for the CDR3 is TGCAGTGCTAGAGATAAGATTTACGAGCAGTACTTC. Amino acids: CSARDKIYEQYF. The V gene is TRBV20-1, the J gene TRBJ2-7, with D unresolved. The ends were cut back, 0 bases at V and 4 bases at J, with 7 bases in the middle. Per germline, CDR1 DFQATT and CDR2 SNEGSKA (reference sequence). The CDR3 is made up of 12 amino acids.

This clonotype was recorded many times. The V call is TRBV5-1, the J call TRBJ1-1; 7 bases line up with TRBD1. CDR1 is SGHRS, CDR2 YFSETQ, per germline. Losses at the gene ends were 6 bases for V and 0 bases for J; bases not matched to a gene: 8. This CDR3 is 15 amino acids long. The chain's CDR3 is CASKTTGPMNTEAFF. The CDR3, as DNA: TGCGCCAGCAAAACGACAGGGCCTATGAACACTGAAGCTTTCTTT.

This clonotype has a handful of counts. The junction shows a germline mismatch at one end, possibly a read error. The chain couples TRBV7-7 to TRBJ2-4; maybe TRBD2 (6 bases). CDR3 length: 13 residues. The germline V gene has CDR1 SSHAT and CDR2 FNYEAQ (reference sequence). The CDR3 nucleotides read TGTGCTAGCAGCTTAGTTGAGGGAGGCATTCAGTACTTC. This translates into CASSLVEGGIQYF.

This chain links TRBV18 with TRBJ2-3; D is uncertain. This CDR3 has 12 amino acids. V dropped 3 bases and J dropped 8 bases, with 9 bases sitting between them. From germline, CDR1 is KGHSH and CDR2 LQKENI. CDR3 region: CASSPAPSTQYF. CDR3 DNA sequence: TGTGCCAGCTCACCCGCCCCTTCTACGCAGTATTTT.

The gene calls are TRBV24-1 and TRBJ1-5; TRBD1 matches at 8 bases. CDR1 and CDR2 (germline): KGHDR, SFDVKD. With 4 bases clipped from V and 4 bases from J, the junction kept 8 bases outside the gene matches. The CDR3 runs to 16 residues. This CDR3 reads CATSDPRQGWNQPQHF. The CDR3 DNA is TGTGCCACCAGTGACCCCCGACAGGGGTGGAATCAGCCCCAGCATTTT.

This clonotype was seen repeatedly, ten times or more. The gene calls are TRBV12-3 or TRBV12-4 and TRBJ2-1, with 9 bases that match TRBD2. The CDR3 is 14 residues long. V was pared by 6 bases and J by 6 bases, with 6 bases of the junction left unmatched. CDR3 in amino acids: CASSSSGSANEQFF. The CDR3 nucleotides read TGTGCCAGCAGCAGTAGCGGGAGTGCCAATGAGCAGTTCTTC.

This clonotype turned up a few times. This sequence joins TRBV5-1 and TRBJ2-2; TRBD1 might be the D (6 bases). Trimming left V 5 bases short and J 1 base short, with 12 bases between. CDR1 SGHRS and CDR2 YFSETQ come from the germline V gene. This CDR3 region has 15 residues. In nucleotides, the CDR3 is TGCGCCAGCAGACAACAGGGCCAGAACACCGGGGAGCTGTTTTTT. Protein product: CASRQQGQNTGELFF.